A single count supports the clone carrying this T cell receptor (beta chain). This specimen comes from a study of lymphopenia after photon versus proton radiotherapy. Data came from immunoSEQ multiplex PCR; TCRdb stores just in-frame clones and leaves some out. Of around 63,000 clones in the sample, about 87% were seen once. The V gene lost 4 bases and the J gene lost 3 bases, with 16 bases spanning the gap. Looked up from germline, CDR1 is LGHNA and CDR2 is YSLEER. The CDR3 has 15 residues. This specimen was peripheral blood, taken from a patient treated with proton-based radiotherapy. The chain carries TRBV4-3 and TRBJ2-7; D tentatively fits TRBD1 or TRBD2 (5 bases each). This sequence originates from a man older than 75 with esophageal cancer. DNA of the CDR3: TGCGCCAGCAGCCCCCAGTGGGGACCTGTCTACGAGCAGTACTTC. Protein sequence: CASSPQWGPVYEQYF.